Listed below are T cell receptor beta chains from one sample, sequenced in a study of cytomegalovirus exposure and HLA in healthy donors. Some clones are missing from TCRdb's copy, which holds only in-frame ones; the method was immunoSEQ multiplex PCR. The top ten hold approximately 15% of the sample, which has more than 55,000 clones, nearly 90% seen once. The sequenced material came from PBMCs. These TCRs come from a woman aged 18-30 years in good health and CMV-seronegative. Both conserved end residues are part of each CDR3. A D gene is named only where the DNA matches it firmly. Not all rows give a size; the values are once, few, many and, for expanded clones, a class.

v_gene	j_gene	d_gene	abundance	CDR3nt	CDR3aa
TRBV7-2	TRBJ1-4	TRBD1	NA	TGTGCCAGCAGCTCGGACAGGGATGAAAAACTGTTTTTT	CASSSDRDEKLFF
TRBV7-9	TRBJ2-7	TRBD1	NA	TGTGCCAGCGGAACAGGGGTTGTGGTCGAGCAGTACTTC	CASGTGVVVEQYF
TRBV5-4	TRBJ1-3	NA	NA	TGTGCCAGCAGCCGACAGCCCTACTCTGGAAACACCATATATTTT	CASSRQPYSGNTIYF
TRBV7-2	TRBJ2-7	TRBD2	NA	TGTGCCAGCAGCTTAACTCATGATCGACTAGCGGGGTACGAGCAGTACTTC	CASSLTHDRLAGYEQYF
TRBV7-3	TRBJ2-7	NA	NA	TGTGCCAGGCCGAGCCTTACAGGTTCCTACGAGCAGTACTTC	CARPSLTGSYEQYF
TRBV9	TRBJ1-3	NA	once	TGTGCCAGCAGCGTAGGAGGGGGAAACACCATATATTTT	CASSVGGGNTIYF
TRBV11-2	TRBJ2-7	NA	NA	TGTGCCAGCAGCTTGGTGGGGCTTTACGCTGCCTACGAGCAGTACTTC	CASSLVGLYAAYEQYF
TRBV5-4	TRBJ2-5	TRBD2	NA	TGTGCCAGCAGTACGGGACTAGCGAAAGAGACCCAGTACTTC	CASSTGLAKETQYF
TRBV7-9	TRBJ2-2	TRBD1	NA	TGTGCCAGCAGGACCGGGACAGGGGGTAAAACCGGGGAGCTGTTTTTT	CASRTGTGGKTGELFF
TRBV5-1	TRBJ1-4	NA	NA	TGCGCCAGCAGCCCCGGTGCCGGGTTGGGTAATGAAAAACTGTTTTTT	CASSPGAGLGNEKLFF
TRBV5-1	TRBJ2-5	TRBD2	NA	TGCGCCAGCAGCAGGACTAGCGGGACGGAGACCCAGTACTTC	CASSRTSGTETQYF
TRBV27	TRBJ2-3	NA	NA	TGTGCCAGCAGTTTCCGGGGTATAGATACGCAGTATTTT	CASSFRGIDTQYF
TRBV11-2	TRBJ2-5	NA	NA	TGTGCCAGCAGCCCAACAACGGTGGGCTCCCAAGAGACCCAGTACTTC	CASSPTTVGSQETQYF
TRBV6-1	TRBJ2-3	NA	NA	TGTGCCAGCAGTGGGGGGGGCGTCCGGTCGGGAGATACGCAGTATTTT	CASSGGGVRSGDTQYF
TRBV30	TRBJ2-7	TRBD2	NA	TGTGCCTGGAGCGGGACTAGCGGGAGGGGGTACGAGCAGTACTTC	CAWSGTSGRGYEQYF
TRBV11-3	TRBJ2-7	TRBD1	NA	TGTGCCAGCAGCTTAGAGAAGGGACAGCCCGAAGTCTACGAGCAGTACTTC	CASSLEKGQPEVYEQYF
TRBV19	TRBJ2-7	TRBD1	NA	TGTGCCAGTAGTACAAGACAGGGGGCTTCCTACGAGCAGTACTTC	CASSTRQGASYEQYF
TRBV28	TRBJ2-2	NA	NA	TGTGCCAGCAGTTTGGAGGAGGGACCCACCGGGGAGCTGTTTTTT	CASSLEEGPTGELFF
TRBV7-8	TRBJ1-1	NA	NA	TGTGCCAGCAGCTTAGGCGGGAGAATGAACACTGAAGCTTTCTTT	CASSLGGRMNTEAFF
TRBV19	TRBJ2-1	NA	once	TGTGCCAGTGCTCTAGGGAGCTCCTACAATGAGCAGTTCTTC	CASALGSSYNEQFF
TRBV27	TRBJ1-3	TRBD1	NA	TGTGCCAATTTGACAGGGGAACCTGGAAACACCATATATTTT	CANLTGEPGNTIYF
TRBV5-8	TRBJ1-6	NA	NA	TGTGCCAGCAGCAGGCAGGGGAATAATTCACCCCTCCACTTT	CASSRQGNNSPLHF
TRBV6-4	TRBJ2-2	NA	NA	TGTGCCAGCAGCCCGGACAGCAGGGCCGGGGAGCTGTTTTTT	CASSPDSRAGELFF
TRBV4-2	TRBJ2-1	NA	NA	TGTGCCAGCAGCCAAGGGGGCGGGCTAGCGGTAATTACAGGGGAGCAGTTCTTC	CASSQGGGLAVITGEQFF
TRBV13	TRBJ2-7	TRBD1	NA	TGTGCCAGCAGCTTTTGGACAGGGGACTACGAGCAGTACTTC	CASSFWTGDYEQYF
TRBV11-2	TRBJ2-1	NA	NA	TGTGCCAGCTACACCCGGGATAATGAGCAGTTCTTC	CASYTRDNEQFF
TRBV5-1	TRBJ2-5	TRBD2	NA	TGCGCCAGCAGCTTGGAACCCAGGACTAGCGGGAGTCAGGAGACCCAGTACTTC	CASSLEPRTSGSQETQYF
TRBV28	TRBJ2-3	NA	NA	TGTGCCAGCAGCAAGAGAGATACGCAGTATTTT	CASSKRDTQYF
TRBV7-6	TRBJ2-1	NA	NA	TGTGCCAGCAGCCGCAGGGTCGGCTCCTACAATGAGCAGTTCTTC	CASSRRVGSYNEQFF
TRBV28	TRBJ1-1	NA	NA	TGTGCCAGCAGTTGGGCAGGGTCCCTGAACACTGAAGCTTTCTTT	CASSWAGSLNTEAFF
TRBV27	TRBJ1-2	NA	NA	TGTGCCAGCAGTTTATACCAGGGGATAGGGTATGGCTACACCTTC	CASSLYQGIGYGYTF
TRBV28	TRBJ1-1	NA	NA	TGTGCCAGCAGTTTATGGGCAGGGGTTTCCACTGAAGCTTTCTTT	CASSLWAGVSTEAFF